One sample yielded the 18 T cell receptor beta chains listed below, sequenced in a study of T cells in localized non-small cell lung cancer. Sequencing was performed with immunoSEQ multiplex PCR; in TCRdb, only in-frame clones are kept and a portion is missing. The data show roughly 20,000 clones, 75% to 90% seen once. The material was peripheral blood, obtained before any cancer treatment. Receptors were obtained from a man between 40 and 75 years old with stage I lung adenocarcinoma.

Here the CDR3 reads CASSRAGIDGYTF. The CDR3 DNA is TGTGCCAGCAGCAGGGCAGGGATCGATGGCTACACCTTC. J is TRBJ1-2 and V is TRBV7-6; D perhaps matches TRBD1 (5 bases). Germline V CDR1 and CDR2: SGHVS, FNYEAQ. CDR3 length: 13 residues. Between the trimmed V and J ends, which lost 5 bases and 6 bases, there was a span of 13 bases.

The chain combines TRBV10-3 with TRBJ2-3; 7 bases fit TRBD1. This CDR3 has 17 residues. The junction had 13 bases not matched to a gene; V was cut back by 7 bases and J by 0 bases. Germline assignment: CDR1 ENHRY and CDR2 SYGVKD. The CDR3: CAIKVQGKSLSTDTQYF. Here the CDR3 DNA reads TGTGCCATCAAAGTACAGGGGAAGTCACTGAGCACAGATACGCAGTATTTT.

V and J are TRBV11-1 and TRBJ1-1; TRBD1 is a possible D gene (6 bases). V lost 5 bases to trimming and J lost 4 bases, with 17 bases between them. CDR3 length: 15 residues. Germline values: CDR1 SGHAT, CDR2 FQDESV (reference sequence). This CDR3 reads CASSLETGPSTEAFF. The CDR3 DNA reads as TGTGCCAGCAGCCTTGAAACAGGGCCGAGCACTGAAGCTTTCTTT. The whole variable domain, remainder taken from reference TRBV11-1 and TRBJ1-1, is EAEVAQSPRYKITEKSQAVAFWCDPISGHATLYWYRQILGQGPELLVQFQDESVVDDSQLPKDRFSAERLKGVDSTLKIQPAELGDSAMYLCASSLETGPSTEAFFGQGTRLTVV.

The chain carries TRBV12-1 and TRBJ2-2; TRBD2 reflects the table's D call only, with no check against the DNA. TRBV12-1 represents a pseudogene. CDR3 length: 20 amino acids. In nucleotides, the CDR3 is TGTGCCAGCAGCCCTCGACAGGGACCGATAGCGGGGGCAGGGACCGGGGAGCTGTTTTTT. Amino acid sequence: CASSPRQGPIAGAGTGELFF.

In the case of this clone: Since the CDR3 does not end with the conserved phenylalanine or tryptophan, this likely comes from a read error. The limits of the CDR3 on the DNA are not certain, so only TCRdb's listed CDR3 is given. This chain links TRBV5-3 with TRBJ2-7. TRBV5-3 is marked as an open reading frame, function uncertain. With termini counted, the CDR3 has 16 amino acids. CDR3 residues: CARSLSDRDGINRPVE.

CDR3 protein: CASSGASGSSETQYF. The CDR3 region has the DNA TGTGCCAGCAGTGGCGCTAGCGGGAGTTCAGAGACCCAGTACTTC. J is TRBJ2-5 and V is TRBV6-1, with 10 nucleotides matching TRBD2. This CDR3 spans 15 amino acids. Trimming removed 4 bases from V and 4 bases from J; junction bases left unmatched: 6. Per the germline V gene, CDR1 is MNHNS and CDR2 is SASEGT.

In its sample, this clone is medium-sized. The genes are TRBV7-2 and TRBJ2-7; 7 bases are a match to TRBD1. The V gene's germline CDR1 is SGHTA and CDR2 FQGNSA. The CDR3 is made up of 12 amino acids. J was trimmed by 7 bases and V by 3 bases; bases with no gene match: 3. The CDR3 DNA reads TGTGCCAGCAGCTTCACAGGGGTTGAGCAGTACTTC. This translates into CASSFTGVEQYF.

V gene TRBV6-1 combines with J gene TRBJ1-3; D unresolved. The CDR3 runs to 13 residues. V lost 7 bases and J lost 0, with 7 bases in between. Germline values: CDR1 MNHNS, CDR2 SASEGT. The chain's CDR3 is CASIYSSGNTIYF. CDR3 sequence (DNA): TGTGCCAGCATTTATAGCTCTGGAAACACCATATATTTT.

V and J are TRBV9 and TRBJ1-2, with TRBD1 matching over 9 bases. V lost 0 bases, J lost 8 bases, and 2 bases stayed unmatched. The CDR3 length is 13 residues. Germline V lookup: CDR1 SGDLS, CDR2 YYNGEE. CDR3 residues: CASSVGDREGYTF. The CDR3 DNA follows: TGTGCCAGCAGCGTAGGGGACAGGGAAGGCTACACCTTC.

J is TRBJ1-1 and V is TRBV19; a possible D gene is TRBD1 (6 bases). V was clipped by 1 base and J by 5 bases, with 14 bases between them. The CDR3 loop spans 15 amino acids. From germline, CDR1 is LNHDA and CDR2 SQIVND (reference sequence). The CDR3 is CASSIGTWGRTEAFF. The CDR3 region has the DNA TGTGCCAGTAGTATAGGCACCTGGGGGCGAACTGAAGCTTTCTTT.

The rearrangement links TRBV2 to TRBJ2-7; possibly TRBD1 for D (5 bases). The germline V gene has CDR1 SNHLY and CDR2 FYNNEI. The germline V and J ends were trimmed by 8 bases and 6 bases, with 14 bases remaining between them. This CDR3 has 12 residues. CDR3 protein: CASVFRVGEQYF. CDR3 bases: TGTGCCAGCGTCTTCAGGGTAGGCGAGCAGTACTTC.

V gene TRBV18 combines with J gene TRBJ1-2; 7 positions agree with TRBD1. This CDR3 contains 12 residues. The germline V gene encodes CDR1 KGHSH and CDR2 LQKENI. Losses at the gene ends were 3 bases for V and 8 bases for J; bases not matched to a gene: 3. For the CDR3, the DNA is TGTGCCAGCTCACCGACAGGGTGGGGCTACACCTTC. Its protein is CASSPTGWGYTF.

J is TRBJ2-1 and V is TRBV20-1; D is uncertain. V was trimmed by 3 bases and J by 8 bases, leaving 5 bases between them. The CDR3 loop spans 10 amino acids. The germline V gene encodes CDR1 DFQATT and CDR2 SNEGSKA (reference sequence). The CDR3 protein is CSASLDEQFF. The CDR3 DNA sequence: TGCAGTGCTAGTCTGGATGAGCAGTTCTTC.

V is TRBV7-9 and J is TRBJ2-5; D unresolved. CDR1 is SEHNR, CDR2 FQNEAQ, per germline (reference sequence). V was cut by 5 bases and J by 5 bases, with 9 bases left in between. The CDR3 length is 12 residues. The CDR3 reads CASSLLGETQYF. As DNA, the CDR3 is TGTGCCAGCAGCCTACTGGGGGAGACCCAGTACTTC.

This chain joins TRBV19 and TRBJ2-7; no reliable D call. This CDR3 is built from 12 residues. The V end lost 2 bases, the J end lost 4 bases, and 6 bases lay between the germline ends. Germline CDR1 reads LNHDA; CDR2 reads SQIVND (reference sequence). The CDR3: CASSIMGYEQYF. The DNA of the CDR3 is TGTGCCAGTAGTATAATGGGGTACGAGCAGTACTTC.

The chain couples TRBV15 to TRBJ2-1; D remains ambiguous. Trimming left V 10 bases short and J 7 bases short, with 2 bases between. The germline CDR1 and CDR2 sequences are LNHNV and YYDKDF (reference sequence). This CDR3 comprises 8 residues. CDR3 nucleotide sequence: TGTGCCAGTAATGAGCAGTTCTTC. Its translation is CASNEQFF.

V is TRBV19 and J is TRBJ2-6; TRBD2 might be the D (5 bases). V lost 3 bases and J lost 0, with 18 bases in between. The CDR3 runs to 19 residues. The germline V gene has CDR1 LNHDA and CDR2 SQIVND (reference sequence). Written as DNA, the CDR3 is TGTGCCAGTAGTATCGGTCAGCAACTAGGCCCCTCTGGGGCCAACGTCCTGACTTTC. It specifies CASSIGQQLGPSGANVLTF. Combining the CDR3 with reference TRBV19 and TRBJ2-6 gives the whole variable domain DGGITQSPKYLFRKEGQNVTLSCEQNLNHDAMYWYRQDPGQGLRLIYYSQIVNDFQKGDIAEGYSVSREKKESFPLTVTSAQKNPTAFYLCASSIGQQLGPSGANVLTFGAGSRLTVL.

This clone occurred once. This rearrangement joins TRBV11-2 to TRBJ2-7, with 10 bases aligning to TRBD1. Germline assignment: CDR1 SGHAT and CDR2 FQNNGV. V was clipped by 2 bases and J by 7 bases; unmatched bases: 5. This CDR3 comprises 14 residues. The CDR3 nucleotides read TGTGCCAGCAGCTTACGACAGGGGGCGGGTGAGCAGTACTTC. Its translation: CASSLRQGAGEQYF.